These 5 T cell receptor beta chains share one sample of origin, sequenced in a study of a mutant IDH1 vaccine in newly diagnosed glioma. TCRdb keeps only in-frame clones here, not all; method: immunoSEQ multiplex PCR. The sample holds 84,000 or so clones, 80% to 90% seen once. These receptors' targets are unknown. Time point given: week 47, end of study. The vaccine gave 300 ug of a 20-mer mutant IDH1 peptide subcutaneously per dose. Here the sequenced sample was PBMCs, taken from a glioma patient whose treatment included an IDH1 peptide vaccine. The receptors were gathered from a man aged 40-55 years with glioma.

J is TRBJ1-5 and V is TRBV10-3, with D hard to call. Germline V gene lookup returns CDR1 ENHRY and CDR2 SYGVKD. This CDR3 has 14 residues. V shed 3 bases and J shed 1 base, with 7 bases lying between them. Here the CDR3 reads CAISDTLSNQPQHF. DNA for the CDR3: TGTGCCATCAGTGACACCTTAAGCAATCAGCCCCAGCATTTT.

This clone was recorded a few times. This chain links TRBV9 with TRBJ2-3; 16 bases are a match to TRBD2. There are 18 residues in the CDR3. In germline, CDR1 is SGDLS, CDR2 YYNGEE. Unmatched junction bases numbered 5, after V lost 2 bases and J lost 2 bases. This chain's CDR3 is CASSVGLAGGPHTDTQYF. CDR3 in DNA: TGTGCCAGCAGCGTGGGACTAGCGGGAGGGCCCCACACAGATACGCAGTATTTT.

The V call is TRBV7-2, the J call TRBJ2-3; TRBD1 matches at 8 bases. Per germline, CDR1 SGHTA and CDR2 FQGNSA. The CDR3 spans 14 residues. Losses at the gene ends were 5 bases for V and 2 bases for J; bases not matched to a gene: 3. The CDR3 region is CASSPGGLTDTQYF. The CDR3 nucleotides read TGTGCCAGCAGCCCAGGGGGCCTCACAGATACGCAGTATTTT.

J is TRBJ1-1 and V is TRBV28; D might be TRBD1 (5 bases). V lost 7 bases to trimming and J lost 5 bases, with 14 bases between them. The CDR3 runs to 13 residues. Per germline, CDR1 MDHEN and CDR2 SYDVKM. This CDR3 is CASKPRGTTEAFF. CDR3 DNA sequence: TGTGCCAGCAAACCCCGCGGGACGACTGAAGCTTTCTTT.

The chain joins TRBV27 to TRBJ1-1, with TRBD1 identical over 8 bases. Trimming cost V 3 bases and J 1 base; bases outside gene matches: 7. The CDR3 has 16 residues. Germline-derived CDR1 and CDR2 are MNHEY and SMNVEV (reference sequence). The CDR3 DNA follows: TGTGCCAGCAGTTTGGACAGGGCCCCCGCGAACACTGAAGCTTTCTTT. Its protein is CASSLDRAPANTEAFF.